This T cell receptor beta chain was found in a study of T cell responses to AZD1222 COVID-19 vaccine. Findings and caveats of the study: Spike-wide vaccine-associated CD4 TCRs dominated at 160-218 and 743-854.

Assay used: immunoSEQ multiplex PCR; TCRdb lists only in-frame clones, some missing. The profile covers roughly 100,000 clones, with 75% to 90% appearing a single time and less than 9.5% taken by the ten largest. CDR1 and CDR2 (germline): MNHNY, SVGAGI (reference sequence). The CDR3 spans 15 residues. The trim removed 5 bases at V and 3 bases at J, leaving 7 bases unmatched. Worth noting for this clone: Its antigen is not known.

The chain employs TRBV6-6 and TRBJ2-7; 10 bases fit TRBD1. The receptor's source is an adult in good health. Sample: peripheral blood, taken on day 0 of AZD1222 vaccination. CDR3 sequence: CASSPGDRGHYEQYF. In DNA, the CDR3 is TGTGCCAGCAGTCCCGGGGACAGGGGACACTACGAGCAGTACTTC.